The 5 T cell receptor beta chains in this list originate from one sample, sequenced in a study of post-analysis software for immune sequencing data. Their cognate antigens are unknown. Findings of the study overall: Five or six TRBV segments (TRBV5-6, TRBV5-1 and TRBV20-1 among them) occurred more frequently in patients than in controls.

Prepared TCR beta cDNA libraries contained unique molecular identifiers. A single record per CDR3 protein comes from TCRdb applying MiXCR to the PCR reads. Among roughly 540,000 distinct CDR3 sequences, about a third were seen once, and the ten largest hold roughly 6%. The sample was blood. Every receptor here comes from a girl aged 2-17 years with multiple sclerosis.

The sample holds a few counts of this clonotype. J is TRBJ2-3 and V is TRBV7-3; TRBD2 matches 9 bases. The CDR3 covers 15 residues. V lost 5 bases to trimming and J lost 0 bases; unmatched junction nucleotides: 3. Germline-derived CDR1 and CDR2 are SGHTA and FQGTGA. The CDR3 loop is CASSTAGGSTDTQYF. DNA for the CDR3: TGTGCCAGCAGCACGGCGGGGGGGAGCACAGATACGCAGTATTTT.

The table lists this clonotype with a few counts. The chain joins TRBV6-5 to TRBJ2-3, with a tentative D call TRBD2 (5 bases). Germline loops: CDR1 MNHEY, CDR2 SVGAGI. The CDR3 loop spans 12 amino acids. The germline V and J ends were trimmed by 6 bases and 4 bases, with 8 bases remaining between them. The DNA of the CDR3 is TGTGCCAGCAGGCGCGGGCCAGATACGCAGTATTTT. It yields the protein CASRRGPDTQYF.

This clonotype was counted a few times. The V call is TRBV28, the J call TRBJ2-3; no firm D call. The CDR3 runs 15 residues. V lost 7 bases, J lost 4 bases, and 18 bases lay in between. CDR1 and CDR2 from the germline V gene are MDHEN and SYDVKM. The CDR3 DNA reads as TGTGCCAGCAACCGGGCAGGTAGCTCAGCAGATACGCAGTATTTT. It is translated as CASNRAGSSADTQYF.

About this clonotype: Since a much larger clone is just one base distant, this may be a read error. The chain carries TRBV9 and TRBJ2-5; TRBD1 agrees at 7 bases. Germline V lookup: CDR1 SGDLS, CDR2 YYNGEE. The CDR3 runs to 15 residues. In nucleotides, the CDR3 is TGTGCCAGCAGCGTAGGACAGGGAAGGCAAGAGTCCCAGTACTTC. Encoded protein: CASSVGQGRQESQYF.

V is TRBV12-3 or TRBV12-4 and J is TRBJ2-1; TRBD2 aligns across 14 bases. V gave up 5 bases and J gave up 0 bases; unmatched junction bases: 9. The CDR3 has 19 residues. The chain's CDR3 is CASSPGTSGGLSSYNEQFF. CDR3 sequence (DNA): TGTGCCAGCAGTCCCGGGACTAGCGGGGGCCTTAGCTCCTACAATGAGCAGTTCTTC.